These 13 T cell receptor beta chains were sequenced from one sample in a study of blood T cell repertoires in COVID-19. Clones were read by immunoSEQ multiplex PCR, and TCRdb kept only the in-frame ones, dropping some. The sample consists of some 370,000 clones, about four fifths of them appearing once. The sequencing input was PBMCs or T cells enriched from blood (not recorded which). These receptor sequences come from a woman between 45 and 65 years old who had recovered from COVID-19.

This clone was seen only a few times. V gene TRBV5-5 combines with J gene TRBJ2-7; D unresolved. The V end lost 5 bases, the J end lost 5 bases, and 17 bases lay between the germline ends. CDR1 and CDR2 from the germline V gene are SGHKS and YYEKEE (reference sequence). This CDR3 has 14 amino acids. In DNA form, the CDR3 reads TGTGCCAGCAGACAAGTTCCGACCCGGGACGAGCAGTACTTC. This translates into CASRQVPTRDEQYF.

The chain links TRBV7-9 to TRBJ2-3; D is perhaps TRBD2 (6 bases). Trimming cost V 4 bases and J 8 bases, with 10 bases left between them. Germline CDR1 is SEHNR and CDR2 is FQNEAQ (reference sequence). CDR3 length: 12 amino acids. The CDR3, as DNA: TGTGCCAGCAGCTCGACTAGTGGTACGCAGTATTTT. Translating it yields CASSSTSGTQYF.

The chain has TRBV4-1 and TRBJ1-2, with TRBD1 matching 8 bases. There are 16 residues in the CDR3. Germline V gene data show CDR1 as MGHRA and CDR2 as YSYEKL. J was trimmed by 2 bases and V by 5 bases; bases with no gene match: 10. The CDR3 DNA reads as TGCGCCAGCAGCGACGACGGACAGGGAGTAAACTATGGCTACACCTTC. This gives the protein CASSDDGQGVNYGYTF.

V gene TRBV9 combines with J gene TRBJ1-2; D gene uncertain. The V gene's germline CDR1 is SGDLS and CDR2 YYNGEE. CDR3 size: 15 residues. Trimming stripped 0 bases from V and 4 bases from J, with 13 bases between. In DNA form, the CDR3 reads TGTGCCAGCAGCGTAGACCCGATTTTGAGCTATGGCTACACCTTC. This encodes CASSVDPILSYGYTF. The full variable domain, with the rest looked up from reference TRBV9 and TRBJ1-2, is DSGVTQTPKHLITATGQRVTLRCSPRSGDLSVYWYQQSLDQGLQFLIQYYNGEERAKGNILERFSAQQFPDLHSELNLSSLELGDSALYFCASSVDPILSYGYTFGSGTRLTVV.

In regard to this clone: Other DNA sequences in this sample translate to the same CDR3. This rearrangement joins TRBV7-8 to TRBJ1-5; D is undetermined. This CDR3 is built from 12 residues. The V gene's germline CDR1 is SGHVS and CDR2 FQNEAQ. The ends were cut back, 3 bases at V and 6 bases at J, with 6 bases in the middle. The DNA of the CDR3 is TGTGCCAGCAGCTTGTTCGGTCAGCCCCAGCATTTT. As protein: CASSLFGQPQHF.

This clone was counted between two and nine times. The chain combines TRBV12-3 or TRBV12-4 with TRBJ2-7; perhaps TRBD1 as D (5 bases). The CDR3 is made up of 13 amino acids. V was cut by 2 bases and J by 7 bases, with 12 bases left in between. The CDR3 protein is CASSLHRLGEQYF. The CDR3 DNA follows: TGTGCCAGCAGTTTACACAGGTTGGGGGAGCAGTACTTC.

This clone was observed a handful of times. The chain is built from TRBV19 and TRBJ1-2, with 8 bases lining up with TRBD1. Germline loops: CDR1 LNHDA, CDR2 SQIVND (reference sequence). The J segment lost 8 bases and the V segment lost 4 bases, leaving 12 bases of the junction unmatched. There are 15 residues in the CDR3. CDR3 DNA sequence: TGTGCCAGTAGTACCCTGGGGGGGCAGGGGGCAGGCTACACCTTC. Protein: CASSTLGGQGAGYTF.

CDR3 nucleotide sequence: TGCAGTGCTAGATCGCGTCTTGGCTACACCTTC. This gives the protein CSARSRLGYTF. The chain links TRBV20-1 to TRBJ1-2; D not resolved. Germline lookup yields CDR1 DFQATT and CDR2 SNEGSKA (reference sequence). The V end lost 2 bases, the J end lost 7 bases, and 8 bases lay between the germline ends. There are 11 residues in the CDR3.

The chain couples TRBV7-2 to TRBJ2-1; D not certain. The CDR3 covers 15 residues. Trimming stripped 0 bases from V and 2 bases from J, with 8 bases between. In germline, CDR1 is SGHTA, CDR2 FQGNSA. In nucleotides, the CDR3 is TGTGCCAGCAGCTTAGCGCAGGAACCCTACAATGAGCAGTTCTTC. Translating gives CASSLAQEPYNEQFF.

The gene calls are TRBV5-1 and TRBJ2-7; 13 positions match TRBD2. The V segment lost 4 bases and the J segment 2 bases; nucleotides outside the gene matches: 9. The CDR3 totals 17 residues. From germline, CDR1 is SGHRS and CDR2 YFSETQ. CDR3 bases: TGCGCCAGCAGCCGAACAGCCGGGACTAGCGGGGCCTACGAGCAGTACTTC. This codes for CASSRTAGTSGAYEQYF. The variable domain in full, with the rest retrieved from reference TRBV5-1 and TRBJ2-7, is KAGVTQTPRYLIKTRGQQVTLSCSPISGHRSVSWYQQTPGQGLQFLFEYFSETQRNKGNFPGRFSGRQFSNSRSEMNVSTLELGDSALYLCASSRTAGTSGAYEQYFGPGTRLTVT.

The chain carries TRBV24-1 and TRBJ2-1; TRBD2 matches 11 bases. This CDR3 has 15 residues. Trimming took 3 bases from V and 4 from J; bases not matched to a gene: 1. Germline V gene sequence: CDR1 KGHDR, CDR2 SFDVKD. The CDR3: CATSDGTSGYNEQFF. The CDR3 coding sequence is TGTGCCACCAGTGATGGGACTAGCGGTTACAATGAGCAGTTCTTC.

The chain recombines TRBV6-5 with TRBJ2-1, with 7 bases identical to TRBD2. The CDR3 length is 13 residues. Looked up from germline, CDR1 is MNHEY and CDR2 is SVGAGI. The J segment lost 15 bases and the V segment lost 6 bases, leaving 14 bases of the junction unmatched. This chain's CDR3 is CASRTAGVSLPFF. CDR3 nucleotide sequence: TGTGCCAGCAGGACCGCGGGAGTCTCCCTGCCGTTCTTC.

This clone came up once. The chain combines TRBV6-6 with TRBJ1-5; D unclear. This CDR3 spans 14 amino acids. Between the trimmed V and J ends, which lost 8 bases and 2 bases, there was a span of 13 bases. The V gene's germline CDR1 is MNHNY and CDR2 SVGAGI (reference sequence). CDR3 residues: CASLGILGNQPQHF. CDR3 in DNA: TGTGCCAGCCTCGGGATTTTAGGCAATCAGCCCCAGCATTTT.